The 11 T cell receptor beta chains presented below share a single source sample, sequenced in a study of glioma-infiltrating T cells (dated by TCRdb to about 2016). The instrument was an Illumina MiSeq. The iRepertoire nested amplicon-rescue multiplex PCR (arm-PCR) platform was used to amplify TCR alpha and beta CDR3 regions from RNA. TCRdb reprocessing: public reads trimmed at Q25 with fastp, clones called with MiXCR, in-frame beta chains kept. Each CDR3 protein gets just one entry, which takes the most common genes and DNA from the rows behind it. The sample table shows about 210,000 distinct CDR3 sequences, and more than 30% are seen once. The ten biggest clones cover about 19% of the sample. Sequenced input: glioma tissue, nonneoplastic brain tissue, or PBMCs (not recorded which). Every receptor here comes from a human donor with low-grade glioma or glioblastoma, undergoing nonglioma brain surgery, or in good health (not recorded which).

This clonotype came up many times. V and J are TRBV20-1 and TRBJ2-5, with unresolved D. Germline assignment: CDR1 DFQATT and CDR2 SNEGSKA (reference sequence). The CDR3 consists of 15 residues. Trimming took 0 bases from V and 0 from J, leaving 11 bases between them. The CDR3 sequence: CSARDPRSDQETQYF. As DNA, the CDR3 is TGCAGTGCTAGAGATCCCAGAAGCGACCAAGAGACCCAGTACTTC.

In this sample, this clonotype turned up once. This chain links TRBV27 with TRBJ2-5; 10 bases line up with TRBD1. Germline values: CDR1 MNHEY, CDR2 SMNVEV (reference sequence). After removal of 11 bases from V and 7 bases from J, the junction contained 13 bases not matched to a gene. The CDR3 has 14 residues. CDR3 amino acids: CAPRQGQGMGTQYF. In nucleotides, the CDR3 is TGTGCCCCCAGACAGGGACAGGGGATGGGGACCCAGTACTTC.

Turning to this clonotype: This may come from a read error, since a much larger clone is one base off. The genes are TRBV7-2 and TRBJ2-3; tentatively, D is TRBD1 (6 bases). Germline CDR1 and CDR2: SGHTA and FQGNSA. CDR3 size: 15 residues. The DNA for the CDR3 is TGTGCCAGCAGCTTAGGGGGGCCCGGCACATATACGCAGTATTTT. As protein: CASSLGGPGTYTQYF.

As to this clonotype: This may stem from a read error, because a much larger clone lies one nucleotide away. The V call is TRBV18, the J call TRBJ2-7; D might be TRBD1 (6 bases). Germline CDR1 KGHSH, CDR2 LQKENI. The V end lost 4 bases, the J end lost 4 bases, and 14 bases lay between the germline ends. The CDR3 contains 14 residues. For the CDR3, the DNA is TGTGCCAGCTCACAGCCACAGGGTCGGTACGAGCAGTACTTC. As protein: CASSQPQGRYEQYF.

In regard to this clonotype: Its ends do not fully match the called genes, so a read error is possible. The chain combines TRBV27 with TRBJ1-1; perhaps TRBD1 as D (5 bases). Germline CDR1 and CDR2: MNHEY and SMNVEV (reference sequence). This CDR3 region has 14 residues. The CDR3, as DNA: TGTGCCAGCAGGCTGACAGTGGCGGGTACTGTAGCTTTCTTT. It is translated as CASRLTVAGTVAFF.

This clonotype has a count of ten or more. This rearrangement joins TRBV11-2 to TRBJ1-1; D ambiguous. The CDR3 consists of 14 residues. Germline lookup yields CDR1 SGHAT and CDR2 FQNNGV. Trimming shortened V by 1 base and J by 3 bases, and 9 bases separated the two germline ends. CDR3 in amino acids: CASSLVGWDTEAFF. The CDR3 region has the DNA TGTGCCAGCAGCTTAGTTGGCTGGGACACTGAAGCTTTCTTT.

In its sample, this clonotype was seen many times. V is TRBV6-2 or TRBV6-3 and J is TRBJ2-1; 13 bases agree with TRBD2. The CDR3 is made up of 15 amino acids. After removal of 5 bases from V and 6 bases from J, the junction contained 4 bases not matched to a gene. The germline CDR1 and CDR2 sequences are MNHEY and SVGEGT. CDR3 bases: TGTGCCAGCAGTGCTACTAGCGGGAGGGCCAATGAGCAGTTCTTC. Its translation is CASSATSGRANEQFF.

This clonotype was recorded many times. V is TRBV18 and J is TRBJ1-5, with 7 bases identical to TRBD1. Germline CDR1 and CDR2: KGHSH and LQKENI. V lost 3 bases and J lost 4; bases outside the gene matches: 12. CDR3 length: 17 residues. CDR3: CASSPQPGGRGNQPQHF. In DNA, the CDR3 is TGTGCCAGCTCACCGCAACCAGGGGGGCGCGGGAATCAGCCCCAGCATTTT.

This clonotype was recorded many times. The chain has TRBV12-3 or TRBV12-4 and TRBJ1-5; no definite D call. Trimming shortened V by 2 bases and J by 6 bases, and 11 bases separated the two germline ends. The CDR3 is made up of 14 amino acids. CDR3 protein: CASSLSGEAQPQHF. CDR3 bases: TGTGCCAGCAGTTTATCCGGGGAGGCTCAGCCCCAGCATTTT.

Note on this clonotype: A much larger clone sits a single nucleotide away, making a read error possible. The V call is TRBV3-1, the J call TRBJ2-5; a possible D gene is TRBD1 (6 bases). The CDR3 has 15 amino acids. The V end lost 4 bases, the J end lost 5 bases, and 17 bases lay between the germline ends. CDR1 and CDR2 (germline): LGHDT, YNNKEL (reference sequence). The CDR3 reads CASSPGHGGGETQYF. The DNA of the CDR3 is TGTGCCAGCAGCCCGGGACATGGAGGCGGTGAGACCCAGTACTTC.

In its sample, this clonotype was seen many times. The chain is built from TRBV6-2 or TRBV6-3 and TRBJ2-7; no clear D. Trimming pared 3 bases from V and 4 bases from J, leaving 10 bases between. The CDR3 has 13 amino acids. Germline CDR1 is MNHEY and CDR2 is SVGEGT. The CDR3 loop is CASSYGAGYEQYF. In DNA form, the CDR3 reads TGTGCCAGCAGTTATGGAGCTGGGTACGAGCAGTACTTC.